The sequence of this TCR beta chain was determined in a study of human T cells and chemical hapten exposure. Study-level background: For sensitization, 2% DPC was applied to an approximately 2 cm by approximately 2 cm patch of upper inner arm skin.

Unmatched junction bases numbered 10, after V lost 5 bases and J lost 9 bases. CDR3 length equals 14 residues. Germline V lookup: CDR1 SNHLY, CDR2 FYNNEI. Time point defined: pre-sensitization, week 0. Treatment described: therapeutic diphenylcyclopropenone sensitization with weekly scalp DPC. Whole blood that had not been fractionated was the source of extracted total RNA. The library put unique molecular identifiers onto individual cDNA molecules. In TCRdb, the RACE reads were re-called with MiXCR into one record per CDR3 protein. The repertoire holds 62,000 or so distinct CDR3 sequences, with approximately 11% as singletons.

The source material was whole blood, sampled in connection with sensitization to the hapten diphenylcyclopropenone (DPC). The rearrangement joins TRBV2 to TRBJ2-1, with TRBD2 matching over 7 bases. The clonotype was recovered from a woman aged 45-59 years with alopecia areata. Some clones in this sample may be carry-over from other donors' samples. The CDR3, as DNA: TGTGCCAGCAGTTTCTCAGGATCGGGGGGTGAGCAGTTCTTC. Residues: CASSFSGSGGEQFF.